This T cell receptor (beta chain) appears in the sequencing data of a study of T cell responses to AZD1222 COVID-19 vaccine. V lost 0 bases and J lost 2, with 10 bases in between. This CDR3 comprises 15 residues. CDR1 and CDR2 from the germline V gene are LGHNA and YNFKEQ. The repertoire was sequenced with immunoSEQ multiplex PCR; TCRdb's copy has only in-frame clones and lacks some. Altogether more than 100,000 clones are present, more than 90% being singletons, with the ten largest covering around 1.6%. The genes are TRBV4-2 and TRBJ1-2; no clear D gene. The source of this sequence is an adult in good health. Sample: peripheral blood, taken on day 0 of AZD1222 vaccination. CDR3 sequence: CASSQERVLNYGYTF. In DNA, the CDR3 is TGTGCCAGCAGCCAAGAGCGGGTCCTGAACTATGGCTACACCTTC.